This TCR beta chain was sequenced during a study of beta chain features in type 1 diabetes. The overall study: Healthy donors resembled patients in age, gender and cell yields.

The CDR3 has 15 residues. V was trimmed by 1 base and J by 3 bases, leaving 9 bases between them. Germline V lookup: CDR1 KGHSH, CDR2 LQKENI. Isolated RNA was reverse transcribed in full, so expressed TCRB transcripts were sequenced. Assay: immunoSEQ multiplex PCR; the TCRdb copy retains only in-frame clones and omits some. This table has about 210,000 clones, roughly 10% appearing once. This clone occurred many times. Each sorted population was over 98% pure. Sequencing input: central memory CD4+ T cells from blood. This rearrangement joins TRBV18 to TRBJ2-2, with D possibly TRBD2 on 5 matching bases. The sequence was collected from a man aged 18-30 years in good health. In DNA form, the CDR3 reads TGTGCCAGCTCACCACTTTACGGGGACACCGGGGAGCTGTTTTTT. This codes for CASSPLYGDTGELFF.